This T cell receptor (beta chain) was retrieved from a study of T cell responses to AZD1222 COVID-19 vaccine. Profiled with immunoSEQ multiplex PCR; TCRdb holds only in-frame clones, not every one. The sample includes more than 100,000 clones, approximately 85% of them seen just once. The CDR3 spans 16 residues. Trimming removed 2 bases from V and 7 bases from J; junction bases left unmatched: 5. CDR1 is SEHNR and CDR2 is FQNEAQ in the germline V gene (reference sequence). The chain carries TRBV7-9 and TRBJ2-1; 13 bases are shared with TRBD2. The TCR comes from an adult who received the MenACWY meningococcal vaccine as a control. The source material was peripheral blood, sampled 28 days after the second dose of the MenACWY control vaccine. The CDR3 spells CASSLTSGRVSNEQFF. The CDR3 nucleotides read TGTGCCAGCAGCTTAACTAGCGGGAGGGTGAGTAATGAGCAGTTCTTC.